This T cell receptor (beta chain) was documented in a study of blood T cell repertoires in COVID-19. On the study more broadly: T cells, B-cell-depleted T cells, or PBMCs supplied cDNA or gDNA.

From germline, CDR1 is SGHAT and CDR2 FQNNGV. V was clipped by 6 bases and J by 10 bases, with 18 bases between them. This CDR3 has 13 residues. Generated by immunoSEQ multiplex PCR, the TCRdb table keeps only in-frame clones and is missing some. Here the sample spans over 150,000 clones, around 85% being singletons. Ages ranged from roughly 18 to 100 years, with residence in about 23 US areas. In Cohort 3, a recovered donor had either two negative PCRs, clearance, or symptom resolution. Sequencing was done on a sample of PBMCs or T cells enriched from blood (not recorded which). This chain connects TRBV11-2 to TRBJ1-1, with D perhaps matching TRBD1 (6 bases). This clonotype was obtained from a man between 40 and 49 years old who had recovered from COVID-19. The CDR3 DNA sequence: TGTGCCAGCAGGCCCAACAAGGGGGGGGCAGCTTTCTTT. This codes for CASRPNKGGAAFF. The whole variable domain, remainder taken from reference TRBV11-2 and TRBJ1-1, is EAGVAQSPRYKIIEKRQSVAFWCNPISGHATLYWYQQILGQGPKLLIQFQNNGVVDDSQLPKDRFSAERLKGVDSTLKIQPAKLEDSAVYLCASRPNKGGAAFFGQGTRLTVV.